The rows below give T cell receptor beta chains drawn from one sample of a study of blood T cell repertoires in COVID-19. This table comes from immunoSEQ multiplex PCR, and its TCRdb copy is limited to in-frame clones, with some not included. Found here are about 180,000 clones, 83% of them singletons; the top ten hold 7.6%. The sample comprised peripheral blood. The receptor source for this set is a woman in her sixties or seventies with COVID-19, enrolled during active disease. Both conserved end residues are part of each CDR3. The D gene is left open where the match is weak. Not every row has a clone size; where given, it reads once, few, many or a size class.

size: .; J: TRBJ2-2; D: .; V: TRBV3-1/TRBV3-2; CDR3: CASSQERYTGELFF; DNA: TGTGCCAGCAGCCAAGAGCGGTACACCGGGGAGCTGTTTTTT
size: .; J: TRBJ2-1; D: TRBD2; V: TRBV24-1; CDR3: CATSDPTSGSEQFF; DNA: TGTGCCACCAGTGATCCGACTAGCGGGAGTGAGCAGTTCTTC
size: once; J: TRBJ1-1; D: .; V: TRBV7-9; CDR3: CASSLSTEWVGTEAFF; DNA: TGTGCCAGCAGCTTATCTACAGAATGGGTCGGCACTGAAGCTTTCTTT
size: .; J: TRBJ2-7; D: .; V: TRBV9; CDR3: CASSPQVGASGKYEQYF; DNA: TGTGCCAGCAGCCCACAGGTGGGGGCTTCTGGGAAATACGAGCAGTACTTC
size: .; J: TRBJ2-2; D: .; V: TRBV6-6; CDR3: CASSYAGSGELFF; DNA: TGTGCCAGCAGTTACGCGGGTTCAGGGGAGCTGTTTTTT
size: .; J: TRBJ1-1; D: .; V: TRBV6-2/TRBV6-3; CDR3: CASSPGFLKQTEAFF; DNA: TGTGCCAGCAGTCCAGGGTTCCTAAAACAGACTGAAGCTTTCTTT
size: few; J: TRBJ1-1; D: .; V: TRBV25-1; CDR3: CASSEHAAMNTEAFF; DNA: TGTGCCAGCAGTGAACATGCGGCTATGAACACTGAAGCTTTCTTT
size: once; J: TRBJ2-7; D: TRBD2; V: TRBV19; CDR3: CASSIGAGASGVYEQYF; DNA: TGTGCCAGTAGTATAGGCGCTGGTGCTAGCGGGGTTTACGAGCAGTACTTC
size: .; J: TRBJ1-6; D: TRBD1; V: TRBV6-5; CDR3: CASSSPLDRGQSPLHF; DNA: TGTGCCAGCAGTTCCCCCTTGGACAGGGGTCAATCACCCCTCCACTTT
size: .; J: TRBJ2-7; D: TRBD2; V: TRBV30; CDR3: CAWRTSGVYEQYF; DNA: TGTGCCTGGAGGACTAGCGGGGTCTACGAGCAGTACTTC
size: .; J: TRBJ2-1; D: TRBD1; V: TRBV19; CDR3: CASSTADRFRHEQFF; DNA: TGTGCCAGTAGTACGGCGGACAGGTTTCGGCATGAGCAGTTCTTC
size: .; J: TRBJ2-3; D: .; V: TRBV9; CDR3: CASSVSSFLDTQYF; DNA: TGTGCCAGCAGCGTATCTAGTTTTCTTGATACGCAGTATTTT
size: .; J: TRBJ2-7; D: .; V: TRBV7-2; CDR3: CASSLELAGSTYEQYF; DNA: TGTGCCAGCAGCTTAGAACTGGCGGGATCAACCTACGAGCAGTACTTC
size: .; J: TRBJ1-3; D: .; V: TRBV3-1/TRBV3-2; CDR3: CASSQTRRRGNTIYF; DNA: TGTGCCAGCAGCCAAACCCGGAGGCGAGGAAACACCATATATTTT
size: .; J: TRBJ2-1; D: TRBD2; V: TRBV13; CDR3: CASTRFPSISGEYNEQFF; DNA: TGTGCCAGCACCCGCTTCCCATCCATTAGCGGGGAGTACAATGAGCAGTTCTTC
size: .; J: TRBJ2-3; D: .; V: TRBV5-6; CDR3: CASSRMDWDTDTQYF; DNA: TGTGCCAGCAGCCGGATGGACTGGGACACAGATACGCAGTATTTT
size: .; J: TRBJ2-5; D: TRBD2; V: TRBV7-2; CDR3: CASSWGGGRGETQYF; DNA: TGTGCCAGCAGCTGGGGGGGTGGCCGCGGAGAGACCCAGTACTTC
size: .; J: TRBJ2-7; D: TRBD1; V: TRBV28; CDR3: CASRGPGQGYEQYF; DNA: TGTGCCAGCAGAGGGCCGGGACAGGGGTACGAGCAGTACTTC
size: .; J: TRBJ2-2; D: TRBD2; V: TRBV10-3; CDR3: CAISDRLAVNTGELFF; DNA: TGTGCCATCAGTGATCGACTAGCGGTCAACACCGGGGAGCTGTTTTTT
size: .; J: TRBJ1-6; D: .; V: TRBV7-9; CDR3: CASSPGNYNSPLHF; DNA: TGTGCCAGCAGCCCAGGAAACTATAATTCACCCCTCCACTTT
size: .; J: TRBJ2-7; D: TRBD1; V: TRBV5-6; CDR3: CASSLGTGGKANEQYF; DNA: TGTGCCAGCAGCTTGGGGACAGGGGGCAAGGCGAACGAGCAGTACTTC